These T cell receptor beta chains were read from a single sample in a study of T cell changes during pregnancy in multiple sclerosis. Assay used: immunoSEQ multiplex PCR; TCRdb lists only in-frame clones, some missing. The data hold 25,000 to 35,000 clones, with around nine tenths observed a single time. Sequenced material: CD8+ T cells from peripheral blood mononuclear cells, taken before pregnancy. These receptors were taken from a female donor with multiple sclerosis, enrolled in a pregnancy study. Both conserved end residues are part of each CDR3. A D gene is named only where the DNA matches it firmly. A clone size is listed for some rows: how often the clone was seen (once, few, many), or a class if it is expanded.

>-|TRBV9|TRBJ1-1|-
CASSEQGRVDTEAFF
TGTGCCAGCAGCGAACAGGGTAGGGTCGACACTGAAGCTTTCTTT
>-|TRBV25-1|TRBJ1-2|TRBD1
CAIGTGGGGYTF
TGTGCCATCGGGACAGGGGGAGGCGGCTACACCTTC
>-|TRBV6-5|TRBJ2-2|-
CASSIQGRGGELFF
TGTGCCAGCAGTATACAGGGTCGAGGCGGGGAGCTGTTTTTT
>few|TRBV7-3|TRBJ2-1|-
CASSLQANSYNEQFF
TGTGCCAGCAGCTTACAGGCGAACTCCTACAATGAGCAGTTCTTC
>-|TRBV4-1|TRBJ2-1|TRBD2
CASSPLAGGSYNEQFF
TGCGCCAGCAGCCCTCTAGCGGGGGGTTCCTACAATGAGCAGTTCTTC
>-|TRBV9|TRBJ1-2|TRBD1
CASSPRDRVGYTF
TGTGCCAGCAGCCCACGGGACAGGGTTGGCTACACCTTC
>once|TRBV14|TRBJ2-7|TRBD1
CASSQMGQEDSYEQYF
TGTGCCAGCAGCCAGATGGGACAGGAAGATTCCTACGAGCAGTACTTC
>-|TRBV19|TRBJ2-2|-
CASTSGLAGGELFF
-
>few|TRBV7-9|TRBJ2-7|-
CASSLEQLYEQYF
TGTGCCAGCAGCTTGGAACAGCTCTACGAGCAGTACTTC
>-|TRBV6-5|TRBJ2-1|-
CASRPQGHYNEQFF
TGTGCCAGCAGGCCACAGGGACACTACAATGAGCAGTTCTTC
>-|TRBV2|TRBJ2-7|-
CASRGGVGYF
TGTGCCAGCAGGGGGGGAGTAGGGTACTTC
>-|TRBV19|TRBJ2-2|-
CASSILGTPNTGELFF
TGTGCCAGTAGTATCCTGGGGACACCGAACACCGGGGAGCTGTTTTTT
>-|TRBV5-5|TRBJ1-1|TRBD1
CASSLAGGASEAFF
TGTGCCAGCAGCTTGGCAGGGGGCGCGAGTGAAGCTTTCTTT
>-|TRBV9|TRBJ1-4|TRBD1
CASSVAGGQGEEKLFF
TGTGCCAGCAGCGTAGCTGGAGGACAGGGGGAGGAAAAACTGTTTTTT
>-|TRBV7-2|TRBJ2-3|-
CASSLESGKVDTQYF
TGTGCCAGCAGCTTAGAGTCCGGGAAGGTAGATACGCAGTATTTT
>-|TRBV21-1|TRBJ1-5|-
CASSPDRVYSNQPQHF
TGTGCCAGCAGTCCCGACAGGGTCTATAGCAATCAGCCCCAGCATTTT
>-|TRBV9|TRBJ2-1|-
CASSVGSVSYNEQFF
TGTGCCAGCAGCGTAGGAAGCGTCTCCTACAATGAGCAGTTCTTC
>-|TRBV2|TRBJ2-3|TRBD2
CASSEQGLAGVSDTQYF
TGTGCCAGCAGTGAGCAGGGACTAGCGGGGGTTTCAGATACGCAGTATTTT
>-|TRBV19|TRBJ1-1|TRBD1
CASLWTGPNTEAFF
TGTGCCAGCCTGTGGACAGGCCCGAACACTGAAGCTTTCTTT
>-|TRBV25-1|TRBJ2-1|-
CASRPGEAYNEQFF
TGTGCCAGCAGGCCGGGAGAGGCCTACAATGAGCAGTTCTTC
>-|TRBV2|TRBJ2-1|-
CASSAPRSYNEQFF
TGTGCCAGCAGTGCCCCTCGCTCCTACAATGAGCAGTTCTTC
>-|TRBV9|TRBJ1-1|-
CASSQTAGNTEAFF
TGTGCCAGCAGCCAGACGGCGGGGAACACTGAAGCTTTCTTT
>-|TRBV12-5|TRBJ2-1|-
CASGFRTDTYNEQFF
TGTGCTAGTGGTTTCCGGACGGACACGTACAATGAGCAGTTCTTC
>few|TRBV4-2|TRBJ2-7|TRBD2
CASSQDGEGYEQYF
TGTGCCAGCAGCCAAGATGGGGAGGGCTACGAGCAGTACTTC
>-|TRBV18|TRBJ1-3|-
CASSPFEARSGNTIYF
TGTGCCAGCTCACCCTTTGAAGCCCGCTCTGGAAACACCATATATTTT
>-|TRBV27|TRBJ1-1|TRBD1
CASSRHRDRDITEAFF
TGTGCCAGCAGTCGCCACCGGGACAGGGACATCACTGAAGCTTTCTTT
>-|TRBV6-5|TRBJ2-1|-
CASSKGLPYNEQFF
TGTGCCAGCAGTAAGGGACTTCCTTACAATGAGCAGTTCTTC
>once|TRBV13|TRBJ2-7|-
CASSEIRQDYEQYF
TGTGCCAGCAGCGAGATTCGACAAGACTACGAGCAGTACTTC
>-|TRBV4-2|TRBJ1-1|-
CASSQSRWTEAFF
TGTGCCAGCAGCCAATCCAGGTGGACTGAAGCTTTCTTT
>-|TRBV6-1|TRBJ1-1|-
CASSEAEVRGNTEAFF
TGTGCCAGCAGTGAAGCTGAGGTAAGGGGGAACACTGAAGCTTTCTTT
>-|TRBV7-6|TRBJ2-7|-
CASSLSLGYEQYF
TGTGCCAGCAGCTTAAGCCTCGGCTACGAGCAGTACTTC
>-|TRBV27|TRBJ2-7|-
CASSPQVGRPYEQYF
TGTGCCAGCAGTCCTCAAGTGGGCAGACCCTACGAGCAGTACTTC
>-|TRBV2|TRBJ2-2|-
CASWTVGTGELFF
TGTGCCAGCTGGACAGTGGGGACCGGGGAGCTGTTTTTT
>-|TRBV29-1|TRBJ2-7|TRBD1
CSVGGDRGSYEQYF
TGCAGCGTCGGGGGGGACAGGGGCTCCTACGAGCAGTACTTC
>-|TRBV27|TRBJ1-6|-
CASTPRAPNSPLHF
TGTGCCAGCACCCCCAGGGCGCCTAATTCACCCCTCCACTTT
>-|TRBV11-2|TRBJ2-7|-
CASSLAGSYEQYF
TGTGCCAGCAGCCTAGCAGGTTCCTACGAGCAGTACTTC
>-|TRBV9|TRBJ2-7|TRBD1
CASSKDRVLSYEQYF
TGTGCCAGCAGCAAAGACAGGGTCCTATCCTACGAGCAGTACTTC
>once|TRBV12-5|TRBJ2-1|-
CASGLGGSLSNEQFF
TGTGCTAGTGGTTTGGGAGGATCGCTATCCAATGAGCAGTTCTTC
>-|TRBV28|TRBJ2-1|TRBD2
CASSLVGRAFYNERFF
TGTGCCAGCAGTTTAGTCGGGAGGGCCTTCTACAATGAGCGGTTCTTC
>-|TRBV7-2|TRBJ2-1|TRBD1
CASSDTRGLYNEQFF
TGTGCCAGCAGCGATACCAGGGGGCTCTACAATGAGCAGTTCTTC
>-|TRBV27|TRBJ2-7|-
CASSITEAYEQYF
TGTGCCAGCAGTATAACTGAAGCCTACGAGCAGTACTTC
>-|TRBV4-1|TRBJ1-1|-
CASSQDRLGGANTEAFF
TGCGCCAGCAGCCAAGATAGGTTGGGGGGAGCGAACACTGAAGCTTTCTTT
>-|TRBV27|TRBJ2-1|TRBD2
CASSQGGRYNEQFF
TGTGCCAGCAGTCAAGGCGGGAGGTACAATGAGCAGTTCTTC